Below are 15 T cell receptor beta chains sequenced from a single sample in a study of blood T cell repertoires in COVID-19. The data were produced by immunoSEQ multiplex PCR, yet TCRdb's version contains in-frame clones alone and is incomplete. The repertoire has about 260,000 clones, around nine tenths of them found once; the top ten carry 5.2%. Sequencing was done on a sample of peripheral blood. The origin of the receptors is a woman in her sixties with COVID-19, enrolled during active disease.

V usage is TRBV25-1 and J usage is TRBJ1-2; the D gene is possibly TRBD1 (6 bases). Germline V gene sequence: CDR1 MGHDK, CDR2 SYGVNS. V lost 4 bases and J lost 7, with 22 bases in between. This CDR3 comprises 16 residues. DNA for the CDR3: TGTGCCAGCAGTGCCCACCCAGGGGTTCCCATGAGTGGCTACACCTTC. It is translated as CASSAHPGVPMSGYTF.

This clone was recorded a few times. V is TRBV13 and J is TRBJ2-3; 7 bases are shared with TRBD1. Germline V gene lookup returns CDR1 PRHDT and CDR2 FYEKMQ (reference sequence). This CDR3 region has 13 residues. With 0 bases clipped from V and 14 bases from J, the junction kept 8 bases outside the gene matches. CDR3 DNA sequence: TGTGCCAGCAGCTTAGGGCCCGCGGACAGGTGGTATTTT. Translating it yields CASSLGPADRWYF.

V and J are TRBV27 and TRBJ1-5; 10 bases match TRBD1. This CDR3 comprises 15 residues. Germline CDR1 is MNHEY and CDR2 is SMNVEV (reference sequence). The J segment lost 6 bases and the V segment lost 5 bases, leaving 7 bases of the junction unmatched. CDR3 residues: CASSGGQGYGQPQHF. The CDR3 nucleotides read TGTGCCAGCAGTGGGGGACAGGGGTACGGTCAGCCCCAGCATTTT.

The gene calls are TRBV30 and TRBJ1-2; D may be TRBD1 (6 bases). V dropped 0 bases and J dropped 4 bases, with 12 bases sitting between them. The length of the CDR3 is 14 residues. Germline V lookup: CDR1 GTSNPN, CDR2 SVGIG (reference sequence). The chain's CDR3 is CAWSVDRIIYGYTF. The CDR3 bases are TGTGCCTGGAGTGTGGACAGAATCATCTATGGCTACACCTTC. The entire variable domain, with the rest obtained from reference TRBV30 and TRBJ1-2, is as follows: SQTIHQWPATLVQPVGSPLSLECTVEGTSNPNLYWYRQAAGRGLQLLFYSVGIGQISSEVPQNLSASRPQDRQFILSSKKLLLSDSGFYLCAWSVDRIIYGYTFGSGTRLTVV.

V is TRBV12-3 or TRBV12-4 and J is TRBJ1-2; 7 bases align to TRBD1. This CDR3 is built from 12 residues. Trimming took 4 bases from V and 6 from J; bases not matched to a gene: 2. CDR3 loop: CASSSGTDGYTF. For the CDR3, the DNA is TGTGCCAGCAGTTCAGGGACAGATGGCTACACCTTC.

This chain links TRBV6-5 with TRBJ2-1; 7 nucleotides agree with TRBD2. V was pared by 6 bases and J by 9 bases, with 5 bases of the junction left unmatched. The CDR3 length is 12 residues. Germline CDR1 MNHEY, CDR2 SVGAGI. As DNA, the CDR3 is TGTGCCAGCAGGAGACTAGCTGGTGAGCAGTTCTTC. It translates to CASRRLAGEQFF.

V and J are TRBV5-5 and TRBJ1-2; possibly TRBD1 for D (6 bases). Germline CDR1 SGHKS, CDR2 YYEKEE (reference sequence). Trimming took off 0 bases at V and 0 bases at J, with 12 bases between the two ends. This CDR3 is 16 amino acids long. The CDR3 coding sequence is TGTGCCAGCAGCTTGGCTGTGACAGGAACTAACTATGGCTACACCTTC. This codes for CASSLAVTGTNYGYTF.

V gene TRBV29-1 combines with J gene TRBJ2-3; perhaps TRBD2 as D (5 bases). Deletions cut 7 bases from V and 8 bases from J, with 13 bases between. CDR1 and CDR2 from the germline V gene are SQVTM and ANQGSEA. The CDR3 is made up of 11 amino acids. This CDR3 is CSAGRDGTQYF. The CDR3 coding sequence is TGCAGCGCTGGGAGAGACGGTACGCAGTATTTT.

J is TRBJ1-5 and V is TRBV6-6; 7 bases agree with TRBD1. The germline V gene has CDR1 MNHNY and CDR2 SVGAGI (reference sequence). V lost 2 bases and J lost 4; bases outside the gene matches: 8. This CDR3 region has 16 residues. The CDR3 coding sequence is TGTGCCAGCAGTTACCAGCAGGGGGGTGGAAATCAGCCCCAGCATTTT. It translates to CASSYQQGGGNQPQHF.

This chain uses TRBV7-3 with TRBJ2-3; D perhaps matches TRBD2 (6 bases). Germline values: CDR1 SGHTA, CDR2 FQGTGA. The CDR3 loop spans 15 amino acids. V was clipped by 2 bases and J by 4 bases, with 13 bases between them. The CDR3 nucleotides read TGTGCCAGCAGCTTACAGGGAGCGGGCGCAGATACGCAGTATTTT. It specifies CASSLQGAGADTQYF.

The chain carries TRBV3-1 (or the pseudogene TRBV3-2) and TRBJ1-2, with 9 nucleotides matching TRBD1. V lost 4 bases to trimming and J lost 6 bases; unmatched junction nucleotides: 6. CDR1 is LGHDT, CDR2 YNNKEL, per germline (reference sequence). The CDR3 runs to 14 residues. The CDR3 here is CASSRGQGTHGYTF. CDR3 sequence (DNA): TGTGCCAGCAGCCGGGGACAGGGTACCCATGGCTACACCTTC.

The table lists this clone with many counts. The V and J genes are TRBV25-1 and TRBJ2-2; 8 nucleotides align to TRBD2. Germline V gives CDR1 MGHDK, CDR2 SYGVNS. The CDR3 length is 14 residues. V lost 7 bases to trimming and J lost 6 bases; unmatched junction nucleotides: 7. In DNA form, the CDR3 reads TGTGCCAGCATGATCGGGAGGGACGCCGGGGAGCTGTTTTTT. This encodes CASMIGRDAGELFF.

The rearrangement uses TRBV27 and TRBJ2-1; TRBD2 might be the D (6 bases). This CDR3 has 10 amino acids. The V gene lost 10 bases and the J gene lost 15 bases, with 16 bases spanning the gap. CDR1 is MNHEY, CDR2 SMNVEV, per germline (reference sequence). The CDR3 loop reads CATRDFSSFF. The CDR3 nucleotides read TGTGCCACCAGGGACTTTTCATCGTTCTTC.

J is TRBJ2-7 and V is TRBV19; D possibly corresponds to TRBD1 (6 bases). The CDR3 has 16 residues. Germline V gives CDR1 LNHDA, CDR2 SQIVND (reference sequence). V lost 1 base to trimming and J lost 1 base, with 14 bases between them. The CDR3: CASSIGFRGSSYEQYF. CDR3 DNA: TGTGCCAGTAGTATAGGTTTCAGGGGCTCATCCTACGAGCAGTACTTC. Looking up the rest from reference TRBV19 and TRBJ2-7 gives the full variable domain: DGGITQSPKYLFRKEGQNVTLSCEQNLNHDAMYWYRQDPGQGLRLIYYSQIVNDFQKGDIAEGYSVSREKKESFPLTVTSAQKNPTAFYLCASSIGFRGSSYEQYFGPGTRLTVT.

The rearrangement uses TRBV10-2 and TRBJ1-1; 9 nucleotides line up with TRBD1. CDR3 size: 16 residues. Germline CDR1 reads WSHSY; CDR2 reads SAAADI. J was trimmed by 5 bases and V by 0 bases; bases with no gene match: 7. CDR3 region: CASSESYPDRGTEAFF. The CDR3 nucleotides are TGCGCCAGCAGTGAGTCGTATCCCGACAGGGGGACTGAAGCTTTCTTT.